Below are 17 T cell receptor beta chains sequenced from a single sample in a study of cytomegalovirus exposure and HLA in healthy donors. The study ran its PCR with 60 Vbeta and 13 Jbeta primers. Here immunoSEQ multiplex PCR was the method, and the copy in TCRdb shows in-frame clones only, minus some. Of about 82,000 clones in the sample, about 79% were seen once. Input material: PBMCs. All receptors derive from a male donor in good health and CMV-seropositive.

J is TRBJ1-3 and V is TRBV28; D unclear. CDR3 length: 13 residues. Between the trimmed V and J ends, which lost 6 bases and 4 bases, there was a span of 10 bases. The germline CDR1 and CDR2 sequences are MDHEN and SYDVKM. For the CDR3, the DNA is TGTGCCAGCAGCCCTGCGCCGGGAAACACCATATATTTT. Protein sequence: CASSPAPGNTIYF.

The chain carries TRBV5-1 and TRBJ1-1, with 7 bases matching TRBD1. Germline assignment: CDR1 SGHRS and CDR2 YFSETQ. The trim removed 4 bases at V and 4 bases at J, leaving 7 bases unmatched. This CDR3 spans 14 amino acids. CDR3 region: CASSPGTEGTEAFF. Here the CDR3 DNA reads TGCGCCAGCAGCCCCGGGACAGAGGGCACTGAAGCTTTCTTT.

V is TRBV6-5 and J is TRBJ2-7; TRBD1 aligns across 7 bases. After removal of 5 bases from V and 5 bases from J, the junction contained 9 bases not matched to a gene. The CDR3 is 14 residues long. Germline V lookup: CDR1 MNHEY, CDR2 SVGAGI. The CDR3 sequence is CASSLPRQGNEQYF. For the CDR3, the DNA is TGTGCCAGCAGTCTCCCCCGACAGGGAAACGAGCAGTACTTC.

The chain joins TRBV5-1 to TRBJ2-7, with TRBD1 matching 7 bases. With V trimmed by 6 bases and J by 5 bases, 8 bases remained unmatched. Germline V gene lookup returns CDR1 SGHRS and CDR2 YFSETQ. The CDR3 is made up of 13 amino acids. CDR3 loop: CASTETGFNEQYF. CDR3 nucleotides: TGCGCCAGCACCGAGACAGGGTTCAACGAGCAGTACTTC.

This chain links TRBV5-5 with TRBJ2-5; 7 positions agree with TRBD1. CDR1 is SGHKS and CDR2 is YYEKEE in the germline V gene (reference sequence). Trimming cost V 0 bases and J 5 bases; bases outside gene matches: 1. The CDR3 consists of 13 residues. The CDR3 loop reads CASSLEGAETQYF. The CDR3 DNA reads TGTGCCAGCAGCTTGGAGGGGGCGGAGACCCAGTACTTC.

This clone was recorded once. CDR3 sequence reads: CASSGRPGYEQFF. The CDR3 bases are TGCGCCAGCTCAGGGCGGCCTGGCTATGAGCAGTTCTTC. The chain employs TRBV5-1 and TRBJ2-1, with D maybe TRBD1 (5 bases). V shed 7 bases and J shed 8 bases, with 16 bases lying between them. The CDR3 length is 13 residues. The V gene's germline CDR1 is SGHRS and CDR2 YFSETQ.

V gene TRBV6-5 combines with J gene TRBJ1-1; D is ambiguous. The germline V gene has CDR1 MNHEY and CDR2 SVGAGI. The CDR3 spans 15 residues. Trimming cost V 3 bases and J 3 bases, with 14 bases left between them. CDR3 sequence reads: CASSYQLLGDTEAFF. The CDR3 region has the DNA TGTGCCAGCAGTTATCAGTTGCTGGGAGACACTGAAGCTTTCTTT.

The genes are TRBV5-1 and TRBJ1-3; no reliable D call. Per germline, CDR1 SGHRS and CDR2 YFSETQ. The CDR3 extends over 14 amino acids. V shed 3 bases and J shed 3 bases, with 10 bases lying between them. CDR3 residues: CASSSRGGGNTIYF. In nucleotides, the CDR3 is TGCGCCAGCAGCTCCCGGGGAGGTGGAAACACCATATATTTT.

V usage is TRBV2 and J usage is TRBJ2-1, with D tentatively TRBD1 (6 bases). Germline CDR1 SNHLY, CDR2 FYNNEI. V was clipped by 8 bases and J by 3 bases, with 17 bases between them. The CDR3 has 15 amino acids. CDR3 DNA: TGTGCCAGCGAACTCGGACAGACACGCTACAATGAGCAGTTCTTC. Amino acids: CASELGQTRYNEQFF.

This chain links TRBV7-8 with TRBJ2-7; TRBD1 aligns across 11 bases. Germline V lookup: CDR1 SGHVS, CDR2 FQNEAQ. The length of the CDR3 is 15 residues. With 4 bases clipped from V and 7 bases from J, the junction kept 9 bases outside the gene matches. The CDR3 bases are TGTGCCAGCAGCTCCCAAGGACAGGGGGCTGGTGAGCAGTACTTC. Its translation is CASSSQGQGAGEQYF.

This rearrangement joins TRBV6-5 to TRBJ2-3, with D uncertain. Germline assignment: CDR1 MNHEY and CDR2 SVGAGI. Trimming took off 2 bases at V and 3 bases at J, with 9 bases between the two ends. The CDR3 loop spans 14 amino acids. The CDR3 loop is CASSYIKETDTQYF. The CDR3 DNA reads as TGTGCCAGCAGTTACATAAAGGAGACAGATACGCAGTATTTT.

J is TRBJ2-5 and V is TRBV7-3; D is possibly TRBD2 (6 bases). The V and J ends lost 2 bases and 5 bases respectively, with 12 bases between them. Per the germline V gene, CDR1 is SGHTA and CDR2 is FQGTGA. This CDR3 is 14 amino acids long. DNA for the CDR3: TGTGCCAGCAGCTTATGGGCGGGGCGGGAGACCCAGTACTTC. This translates into CASSLWAGRETQYF.

This chain uses TRBV7-6 with TRBJ2-1; 10 bases are a match to TRBD2. CDR3 length: 18 amino acids. Germline CDR1 is SGHVS and CDR2 is FNYEAQ. J lost 2 bases, V lost 7 bases, and 14 bases had no gene match. This CDR3 is CASTLTPLAGETYNEQFF. The CDR3 DNA sequence: TGTGCCAGCACCCTCACCCCCCTAGCGGGAGAGACCTACAATGAGCAGTTCTTC.

The chain has TRBV5-6 and TRBJ2-7; 8 positions agree with TRBD1. J lost 3 bases, V lost 0 bases, and 11 bases had no gene match. The length of the CDR3 is 17 residues. CDR1 is SGHDT, CDR2 YYEEEE, per germline. This chain's CDR3 is CASSLEPRQGALYEQYF. The CDR3 DNA is TGTGCCAGCAGCTTGGAGCCGCGGCAGGGGGCCCTCTACGAGCAGTACTTC.

This CDR3 reads CASSFSLAGMREQFF. CDR3 DNA: TGTGCCAGCAGCTTTTCATTAGCGGGGATGAGAGAGCAGTTCTTC. The chain links TRBV5-4 to TRBJ2-1, with 8 bases identical to TRBD2. This CDR3 spans 15 amino acids. Trimming took 2 bases from V and 10 from J; bases not matched to a gene: 11. Germline CDR1 and CDR2: SGHNT and YYREEE (reference sequence).

The V call is TRBV10-3, the J call TRBJ2-7; 8 bases line up with TRBD1. This CDR3 comprises 15 residues. V lost 6 bases and J lost 4; bases outside the gene matches: 11. Germline V gene sequence: CDR1 ENHRY, CDR2 SYGVKD. The CDR3 loop reads CAISEEGQDPYEQYF. The CDR3 DNA reads TGTGCCATCAGCGAGGAGGGACAGGACCCTTACGAGCAGTACTTC.

A few counts support this clone. This rearrangement joins TRBV5-1 to TRBJ2-7; D is possibly TRBD2 (5 bases). The V gene's germline CDR1 is SGHRS and CDR2 YFSETQ. The V gene lost 2 bases and the J gene lost 3 bases, with 6 bases spanning the gap. The CDR3 runs to 12 residues. This CDR3 reads CASSFEGYEQYF. The CDR3 nucleotides read TGCGCCAGCAGCTTTGAGGGCTACGAGCAGTACTTC.